The 26 T cell receptor beta chains listed next were all sequenced from one sample in a study of vaccination effects on CD4 cells after COVID-19. Antigen-specific CD4+ T cells were expanded with viral peptide pools in the ViraFEST assay before sequencing. Researchers isolated CD4+ T cells once ten to eleven days of culture had elapsed. Vaccine recipients, nucleocapsid antibody negative, had no prior SARS-CoV-2 infection. TCRdb keeps only in-frame clones here, not all; method: immunoSEQ multiplex PCR. Here the sample spans about 41,000 clones, roughly 70% being singletons. These receptors lack a known antigen. Sequencing was performed on CD4+ T cells from PBMCs cultured with HCoV-OC43 spike peptides, taken before COVID-19 vaccination. Described subset: HCoV-OC43 spike overlapping peptide pool stimulation. The receptors stem from a human donor who received a COVID-19 vaccine.

This chain joins TRBV29-1 and TRBJ2-7; TRBD2 matches 9 bases. The CDR3 has 15 residues. J was trimmed by 2 bases and V by 6 bases; bases with no gene match: 11. In germline, CDR1 is SQVTM, CDR2 ANQGSEA. The CDR3 DNA reads as TGCAGCGTCCTGAGGGCGGGGGGGAACACCTACGAGCAGTACTTC. This gives the protein CSVLRAGGNTYEQYF.

This sequence joins TRBV9 and TRBJ2-1, with D maybe TRBD1 (5 bases). This CDR3 comprises 15 residues. Trimming removed 0 bases at V and 4 bases at J, with 11 bases between. Per the germline V gene, CDR1 is SGDLS and CDR2 is YYNGEE. Here the CDR3 reads CASSVGGGSYNEQFF. The CDR3 DNA reads as TGTGCCAGCAGCGTAGGGGGCGGATCTTACAATGAGCAGTTCTTC.

This chain links TRBV19 with TRBJ2-6; no firm D call. Trimming removed 5 bases at V and 0 bases at J, with 20 bases between. Germline CDR1 and CDR2: LNHDA and SQIVND (reference sequence). The CDR3 is 19 residues long. CDR3 protein: CASSGRNRQTISGANVLTF. For the CDR3, the DNA is TGTGCCAGTAGTGGTAGGAACAGACAAACAATCTCTGGGGCCAACGTCCTGACTTTC. Filled out from reference TRBV19 and TRBJ2-6, the complete variable domain reads DGGITQSPKYLFRKEGQNVTLSCEQNLNHDAMYWYRQDPGQGLRLIYYSQIVNDFQKGDIAEGYSVSREKKESFPLTVTSAQKNPTAFYLCASSGRNRQTISGANVLTFGAGSRLTVL.

This chain joins TRBV18 and TRBJ1-1, with 7 bases lining up with TRBD1. The CDR3 consists of 15 residues. The germline V gene encodes CDR1 KGHSH and CDR2 LQKENI. V lost 3 bases and J lost 3; bases outside the gene matches: 7. The CDR3 DNA is TGTGCCAGCTCACCCACCGGGACAGCCTACACTGAAGCTTTCTTT. Translation: CASSPTGTAYTEAFF.

The chain links TRBV6-4 to TRBJ2-1, with TRBD2 matching 13 bases. The germline CDR1 and CDR2 sequences are MRHNA and SNTAGT. J gave up 6 bases and V 5 bases, and 1 base lay outside the gene matches. The CDR3 length is 14 residues. Here the CDR3 reads CASSTSGRVNEQFF. In nucleotides, the CDR3 is TGTGCCAGCAGTACTAGCGGGAGGGTCAATGAGCAGTTCTTC.

This chain links TRBV6-5 with TRBJ2-7; a weak D match, TRBD1 (6 bases). The V gene lost 0 bases and the J gene lost 1 base, with 10 bases spanning the gap. The germline CDR1 and CDR2 sequences are MNHEY and SVGAGI. The CDR3 loop spans 15 amino acids. This chain's CDR3 is CASSYSPGQSYEQYF. The DNA of the CDR3 is TGTGCCAGCAGTTACTCTCCGGGACAATCCTACGAGCAGTACTTC.

There are many counts of this clone. The chain is built from TRBV18 and TRBJ2-7; TRBD1 agrees at 8 bases. Per germline, CDR1 KGHSH and CDR2 LQKENI. V lost 6 bases to trimming and J lost 3 bases; unmatched junction nucleotides: 10. The CDR3 has 15 residues. This CDR3 is CASSSGQGRNYEQYF. The CDR3 DNA is TGTGCCAGCTCGTCAGGACAGGGACGGAACTACGAGCAGTACTTC.

The chain uses TRBV28 and TRBJ1-2; 8 bases map to TRBD1. This CDR3 is 12 amino acids long. V lost 10 bases, J lost 8 bases, and 9 bases stayed unmatched. The germline V gene encodes CDR1 MDHEN and CDR2 SYDVKM. This CDR3 reads CATLTGGKGYTF. The CDR3 DNA reads as TGTGCCACCCTTACAGGGGGAAAAGGCTACACCTTC.

CDR3 residues: CASSPTSRGSPYEQYF. The CDR3 region has the DNA TGTGCCAGCAGCCCCACGTCACGCGGATCTCCCTACGAGCAGTACTTC. The gene calls are TRBV5-4 and TRBJ2-7; D is uncertain. Trimming stripped 4 bases from V and 2 bases from J, with 19 bases between. Germline CDR1 SGHNT, CDR2 YYREEE (reference sequence). The length of the CDR3 is 16 residues.

The rearrangement uses TRBV27 and TRBJ2-2, with 7 positions matching TRBD1. Germline CDR1 is MNHEY and CDR2 is SMNVEV (reference sequence). V lost 5 bases, J lost 0 bases, and 6 bases stayed unmatched. CDR3 size: 16 residues. The CDR3 protein is CASSHPTGTNTGELFF. The CDR3 DNA is TGTGCCAGCAGTCACCCGACAGGGACGAACACCGGGGAGCTGTTTTTT.

The chain links TRBV19 to TRBJ1-2, with D possibly matching TRBD1 (6 bases). CDR1 and CDR2 from the germline V gene are LNHDA and SQIVND (reference sequence). CDR3 size: 14 residues. V was trimmed by 1 base and J by 6 bases, leaving 12 bases between them. CDR3 nucleotide sequence: TGTGCCAGTAGTATAGGCCAGGGGACCCATGGCTACACCTTC. Protein sequence: CASSIGQGTHGYTF.

The chain uses TRBV25-1 and TRBJ1-6, with 9 bases identical to TRBD1. This CDR3 is 14 amino acids long. Germline-derived CDR1 and CDR2 are MGHDK and SYGVNS. The J segment lost 4 bases and the V segment lost 6 bases, leaving 1 base of the junction unmatched. The CDR3 region has the DNA TGTGCCAGCAGGACAGGGGGATATAATTCACCCCTCCACTTT. Translating gives CASRTGGYNSPLHF.

V is TRBV4-1 and J is TRBJ2-1; TRBD1 agrees at 7 bases. J was trimmed by 3 bases and V by 1 base; bases with no gene match: 3. Germline V gives CDR1 MGHRA, CDR2 YSYEKL. The CDR3 contains 15 residues. This CDR3 is CASSQARGFYNEQFF. Here the CDR3 DNA reads TGCGCCAGCAGCCAAGCCAGGGGGTTCTACAATGAGCAGTTCTTC.

The chain uses TRBV2 and TRBJ1-5; a weak D match, TRBD1 (5 bases). The V gene lost 4 bases and the J gene lost 4 bases, with 11 bases spanning the gap. Germline CDR1 reads SNHLY; CDR2 reads FYNNEI. The CDR3 totals 14 residues. The CDR3 protein is CASSVQRTNQPQHF. The CDR3 DNA follows: TGTGCCAGCAGTGTGCAACGGACAAATCAGCCCCAGCATTTT.

The chain employs TRBV2 and TRBJ1-4; D not resolved. Germline CDR1 and CDR2: SNHLY and FYNNEI. The germline V and J ends were trimmed by 6 bases and 8 bases, with 19 bases remaining between them. This CDR3 has 15 amino acids. As DNA, the CDR3 is TGTGCCAGCAGCATTCCCGGGCGTCTTCTCGAAAAACTGTTTTTT. This gives the protein CASSIPGRLLEKLFF.

This rearrangement joins TRBV12-5 to TRBJ2-7; D may be TRBD1 (6 bases). Germline CDR1 is LGHNT and CDR2 is FRNRAP. Trimming removed 1 base from V and 0 bases from J, with 10 bases in between. The CDR3 has 15 residues. CDR3 residues: CASGLATGTSYEQYF. The CDR3 coding sequence is TGTGCTAGTGGTTTGGCCACAGGGACCTCCTACGAGCAGTACTTC.

The chain combines TRBV28 with TRBJ2-7; D is ambiguous. Germline CDR1 MDHEN, CDR2 SYDVKM. V was clipped by 6 bases and J by 12 bases, with 18 bases between them. The CDR3 extends over 12 amino acids. The CDR3 coding sequence is TGTGCCAGCAGCCCGTTCAAAGGTCTAATGTACTTC. Translated: CASSPFKGLMYF.

The chain couples TRBV29-1 to TRBJ1-4, with D uncertain. CDR3 length: 12 amino acids. Germline V lookup: CDR1 SQVTM, CDR2 ANQGSEA. The germline V and J ends were trimmed by 6 bases and 3 bases, with 8 bases remaining between them. Here the CDR3 reads CSVVGPNEKLFF. In DNA, the CDR3 is TGCAGCGTAGTAGGTCCTAATGAAAAACTGTTTTTT.

The chain uses TRBV18 and TRBJ1-1; D unclear. The length of the CDR3 is 16 residues. Trimming shortened V by 3 bases and J by 1 base, and 15 bases separated the two germline ends. CDR1 is KGHSH, CDR2 LQKENI, per germline. CDR3 region: CASSPGSLGSNTEAFF. CDR3 coding DNA: TGTGCCAGCTCACCGGGCAGCTTAGGGTCGAACACTGAAGCTTTCTTT.

The chain employs TRBV3-1 (or the pseudogene TRBV3-2) and TRBJ1-1; no clear D gene. The ends were cut back, 4 bases at V and 5 bases at J, with 8 bases in the middle. The CDR3 covers 12 residues. Germline V gene data show CDR1 as LGHDT and CDR2 as YNNKEL (reference sequence). As DNA, the CDR3 is TGTGCCAGCAGCCCGTGGGGTACTGAAGCTTTCTTT. Translated: CASSPWGTEAFF.

Comments on this clone: At one end the junction does not follow the germline gene, possibly because of a read error. The V call is TRBV15, the J call TRBJ1-2, with a tentative D call TRBD1 (5 bases). Germline V lookup: CDR1 LNHNV, CDR2 YYDKDF (reference sequence). This CDR3 spans 12 amino acids. The CDR3 loop reads CATSRQSYGYTF. For the CDR3, the DNA is TGTGCCACGAGCAGACAGAGCTATGGCTACACCTTC. The full variable domain, rest sourced from reference TRBV15 and TRBJ1-2, is DAMVIQNPRYQVTQFGKPVTLSCSQTLNHNVMYWYQQKSSQAPKLLFHYYDKDFNNEADTPDNFQSRRPNTSFCFLDIRSPGLGDTAMYLCATSRQSYGYTFGSGTRLTVV.

The gene calls are TRBV15 and TRBJ1-4; weak D call: TRBD1 (5 bases). Germline V gives CDR1 LNHNV, CDR2 YYDKDF (reference sequence). V lost 2 bases, J lost 8 bases, and 18 bases lay in between. There are 16 residues in the CDR3. CDR3: CATSRSGGGKKEKLFF. The DNA of the CDR3 is TGTGCCACCAGCAGATCGGGGGGTGGGAAAAAGGAAAAACTGTTTTTT.

The chain is built from TRBV6-4 and TRBJ2-6; possibly TRBD1 for D (6 bases). V shed 5 bases and J shed 1 base, with 15 bases lying between them. Germline V gene data show CDR1 as MRHNA and CDR2 as SNTAGT. CDR3 length: 17 amino acids. The CDR3 bases are TGTGCCAGCAGTCAGATTGTAGACAGGTCTGGGGCCAACGTCCTGACTTTC. The encoded protein is CASSQIVDRSGANVLTF.

V is TRBV9 and J is TRBJ2-3; 9 nucleotides match TRBD2. Germline CDR1 reads SGDLS; CDR2 reads YYNGEE. The ends lost 0 bases at V and 0 bases at J; junction bases unmatched: 2. The CDR3 runs 16 residues. The CDR3 protein is CASSVGTSASTDTQYF. The DNA of the CDR3 is TGTGCCAGCAGCGTAGGGACTAGCGCCAGCACAGATACGCAGTATTTT.

CDR3 DNA: TGTGCCTGGAGTCGTGGACTAGCGGGAGGAAATGAGCAGTTCTTC. It encodes CAWSRGLAGGNEQFF. The chain carries TRBV30 and TRBJ2-1, with TRBD2 matching over 14 bases. The V and J ends lost 2 bases and 7 bases, in that order; junction bases with no gene match: 4. This CDR3 is 15 amino acids long. CDR1 is GTSNPN and CDR2 is SVGIG in the germline V gene (reference sequence). The complete variable domain, with remaining parts taken from reference TRBV30 and TRBJ2-1, reads SQTIHQWPATLVQPVGSPLSLECTVEGTSNPNLYWYRQAAGRGLQLLFYSVGIGQISSEVPQNLSASRPQDRQFILSSKKLLLSDSGFYLCAWSRGLAGGNEQFFGPGTRLTVL.

The rearrangement joins TRBV5-1 to TRBJ2-2, with D tentatively TRBD1 (6 bases). Trimming pared 4 bases from V and 6 bases from J, leaving 13 bases between. The CDR3 runs 14 residues. The germline V gene has CDR1 SGHRS and CDR2 YFSETQ. As DNA, the CDR3 is TGCGCCAGCAGCGTACCAACAGGGCCCGGGGAGCTGTTTTTT. This gives the protein CASSVPTGPGELFF.